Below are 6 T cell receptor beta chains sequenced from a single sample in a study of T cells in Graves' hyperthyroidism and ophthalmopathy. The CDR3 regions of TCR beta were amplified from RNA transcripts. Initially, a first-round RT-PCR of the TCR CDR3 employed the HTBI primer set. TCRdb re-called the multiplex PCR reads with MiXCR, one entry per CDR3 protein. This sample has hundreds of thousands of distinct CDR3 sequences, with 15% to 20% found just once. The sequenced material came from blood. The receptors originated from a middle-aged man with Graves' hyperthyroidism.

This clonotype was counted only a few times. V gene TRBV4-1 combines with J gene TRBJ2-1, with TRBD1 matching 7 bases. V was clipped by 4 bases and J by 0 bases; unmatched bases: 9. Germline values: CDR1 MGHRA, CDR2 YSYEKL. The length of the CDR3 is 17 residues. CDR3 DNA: TGCGCCAGCAGCCTAGACCCGGGACAGAGCTCCTACAATGAGCAGTTCTTC. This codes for CASSLDPGQSSYNEQFF.

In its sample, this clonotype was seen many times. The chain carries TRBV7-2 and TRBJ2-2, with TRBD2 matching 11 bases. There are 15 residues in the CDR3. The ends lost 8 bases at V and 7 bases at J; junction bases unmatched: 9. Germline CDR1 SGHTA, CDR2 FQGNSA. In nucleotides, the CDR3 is TGTGCCAGCCACCGACTAGCGGGGTATATCGGGGAGCTGTTTTTT. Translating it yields CASHRLAGYIGELFF.

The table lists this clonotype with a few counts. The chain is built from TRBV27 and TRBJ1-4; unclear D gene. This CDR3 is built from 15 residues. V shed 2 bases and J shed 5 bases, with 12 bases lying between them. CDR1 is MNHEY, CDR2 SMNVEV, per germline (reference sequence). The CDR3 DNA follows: TGTGCCAGCAGTTTACGGGGAGCAAGAAATGAAAAACTGTTTTTT. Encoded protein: CASSLRGARNEKLFF.

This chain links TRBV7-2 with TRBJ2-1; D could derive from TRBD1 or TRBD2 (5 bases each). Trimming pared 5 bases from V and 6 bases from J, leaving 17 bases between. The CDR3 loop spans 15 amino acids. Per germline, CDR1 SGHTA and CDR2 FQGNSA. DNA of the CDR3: TGTGCCAGCAGCCAACGATCGAGGGGTTCCAATGAGCAGTTCTTC. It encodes CASSQRSRGSNEQFF.

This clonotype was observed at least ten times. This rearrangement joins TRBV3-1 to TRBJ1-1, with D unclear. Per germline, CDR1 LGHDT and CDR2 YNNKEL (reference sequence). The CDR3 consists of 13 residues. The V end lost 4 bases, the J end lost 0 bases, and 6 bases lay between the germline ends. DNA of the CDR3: TGTGCCAGCAGCCTCCTATTGAACACTGAAGCTTTCTTT. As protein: CASSLLLNTEAFF.

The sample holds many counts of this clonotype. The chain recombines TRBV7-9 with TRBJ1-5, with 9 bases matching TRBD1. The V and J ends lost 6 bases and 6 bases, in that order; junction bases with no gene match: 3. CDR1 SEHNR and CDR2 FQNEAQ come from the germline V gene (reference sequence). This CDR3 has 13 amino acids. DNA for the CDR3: TGTGCCAGCAGACAGGGGGCTACTCAGCCCCAGCATTTT. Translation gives CASRQGATQPQHF.